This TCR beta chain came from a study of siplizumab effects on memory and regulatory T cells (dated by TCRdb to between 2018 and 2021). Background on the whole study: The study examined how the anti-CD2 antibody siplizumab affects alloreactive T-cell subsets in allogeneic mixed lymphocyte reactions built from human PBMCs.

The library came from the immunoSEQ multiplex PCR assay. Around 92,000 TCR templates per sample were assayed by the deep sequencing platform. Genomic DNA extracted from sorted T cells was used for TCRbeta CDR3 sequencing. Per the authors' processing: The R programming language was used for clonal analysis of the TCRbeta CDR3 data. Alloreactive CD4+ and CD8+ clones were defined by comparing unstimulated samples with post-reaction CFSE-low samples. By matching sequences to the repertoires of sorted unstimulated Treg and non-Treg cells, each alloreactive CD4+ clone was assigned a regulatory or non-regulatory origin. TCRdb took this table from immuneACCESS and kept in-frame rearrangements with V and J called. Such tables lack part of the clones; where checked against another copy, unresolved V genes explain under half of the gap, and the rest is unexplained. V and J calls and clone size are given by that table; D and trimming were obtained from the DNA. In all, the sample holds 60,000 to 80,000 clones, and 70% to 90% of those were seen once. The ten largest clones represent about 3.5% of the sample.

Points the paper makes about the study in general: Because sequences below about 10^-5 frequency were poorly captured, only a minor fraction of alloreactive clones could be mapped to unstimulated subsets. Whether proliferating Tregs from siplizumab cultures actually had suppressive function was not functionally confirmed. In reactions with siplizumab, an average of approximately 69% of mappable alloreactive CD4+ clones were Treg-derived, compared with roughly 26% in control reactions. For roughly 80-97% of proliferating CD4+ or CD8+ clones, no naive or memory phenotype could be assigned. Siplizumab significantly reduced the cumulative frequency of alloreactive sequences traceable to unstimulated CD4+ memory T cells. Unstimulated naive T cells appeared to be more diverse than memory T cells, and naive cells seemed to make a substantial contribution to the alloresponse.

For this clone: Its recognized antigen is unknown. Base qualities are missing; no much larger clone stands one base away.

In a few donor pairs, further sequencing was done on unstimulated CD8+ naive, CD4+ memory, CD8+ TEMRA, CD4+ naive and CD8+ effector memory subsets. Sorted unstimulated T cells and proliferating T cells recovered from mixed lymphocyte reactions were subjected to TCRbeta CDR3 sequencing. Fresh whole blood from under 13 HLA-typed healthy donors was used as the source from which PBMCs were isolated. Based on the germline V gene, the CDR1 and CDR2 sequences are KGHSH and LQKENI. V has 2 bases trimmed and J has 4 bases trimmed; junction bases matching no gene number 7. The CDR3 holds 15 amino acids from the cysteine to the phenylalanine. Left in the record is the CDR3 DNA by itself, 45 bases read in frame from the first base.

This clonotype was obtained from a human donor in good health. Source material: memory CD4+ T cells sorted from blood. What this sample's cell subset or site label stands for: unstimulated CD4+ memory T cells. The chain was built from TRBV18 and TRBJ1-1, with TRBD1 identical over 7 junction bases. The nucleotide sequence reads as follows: TGTGCCAGCTCACCAGCGACAGGGAGTTCCACTGAAGCTTTCTTT. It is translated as CASSPATGSSTEAFF.